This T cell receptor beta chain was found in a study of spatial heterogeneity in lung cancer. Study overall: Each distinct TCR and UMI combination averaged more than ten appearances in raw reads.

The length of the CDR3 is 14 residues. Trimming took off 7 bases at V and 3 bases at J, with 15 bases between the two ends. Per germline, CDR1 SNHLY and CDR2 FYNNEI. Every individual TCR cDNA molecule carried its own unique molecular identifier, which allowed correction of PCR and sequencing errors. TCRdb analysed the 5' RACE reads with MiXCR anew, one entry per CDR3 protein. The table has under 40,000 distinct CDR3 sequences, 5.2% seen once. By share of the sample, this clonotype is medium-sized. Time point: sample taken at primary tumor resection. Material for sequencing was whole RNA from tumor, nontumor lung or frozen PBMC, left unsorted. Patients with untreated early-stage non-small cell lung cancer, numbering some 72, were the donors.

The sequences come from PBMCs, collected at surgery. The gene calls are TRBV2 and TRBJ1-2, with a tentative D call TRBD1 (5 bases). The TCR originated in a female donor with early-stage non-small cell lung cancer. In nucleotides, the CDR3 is TGTGCCAGCATCAGGCAGGGTGCTGACTATGGCTACACCTTC. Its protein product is CASIRQGADYGYTF. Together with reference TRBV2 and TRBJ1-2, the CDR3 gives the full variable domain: EPEVTQTPSHQVTQMGQEVILRCVPISNHLYFYWYRQILGQKVEFLVSFYNNEISEKSEIFDDQFSVERPDGSNFTLKIRSTKLEDSAMYFCASIRQGADYGYTFGSGTRLTVV.